This T cell receptor (beta chain) came from a study of T cell repertoires in cytomegalovirus infection. A single record per CDR3 protein comes from TCRdb applying MiXCR to the reads. The sample records fewer than 250,000 distinct CDR3 sequences, roughly an eighth being singletons. This clonotype was detected a few times. Between the trimmed V and J ends, which lost 3 bases and 4 bases, there was a span of 13 bases. The CDR3 loop spans 14 amino acids. This TCR was recovered from a human donor in good health (CMV status not recorded). Some clones in this sample may be carry-over from other donors' samples. The chain recombines TRBV12-3 or TRBV12-4 with TRBJ2-7; D gene unclear. Sequenced material: PBMCs. CDR3 loop: CASSFRSLGYEQYF. Written as DNA, the CDR3 is TGTGCCAGCAGTTTCCGTAGCCTCGGGTACGAGCAGTACTTC.